These 16 T cell receptor beta chains were sequenced from one sample in a study of beta chain features in type 1 diabetes. Every isolated RNA sample was fully reverse transcribed, so sequencing captured expressed TCRB transcripts. The method was immunoSEQ multiplex PCR; TCRdb's version includes in-frame clones alone and lacks a portion of them. The repertoire holds 250,000 or so clones, 27% seen once, with more than 3% in the top ten. Material: central memory CD4+ T cells from blood. The receptors originated from a young man in good health.

J is TRBJ1-3 and V is TRBV2; the D gene is possibly TRBD1 (6 bases). CDR3 length: 11 amino acids. Germline V lookup: CDR1 SNHLY, CDR2 FYNNEI. V was shortened by 8 bases and J by 12 bases, with 14 bases between the two germline ends. CDR3 nucleotide sequence: TGTGCCAGCGCTGGGGCAGGGGTCATATATTTT. It is translated as CASAGAGVIYF.

The chain links TRBV2 to TRBJ2-1; the D is unclear. The CDR3 contains 13 residues. V lost 3 bases and J 0 bases, leaving 3 bases between the germline ends. Germline V gene data show CDR1 as SNHLY and CDR2 as FYNNEI. CDR3 in DNA: TGTGCCAGCAGTGAGAGCTCCTACAATGAGCAGTTCTTC. Translated: CASSESSYNEQFF.

This clone appeared a few times. The V call is TRBV6-6, the J call TRBJ2-7; D not resolved. CDR3 length: 13 amino acids. Germline CDR1 reads MNHNY; CDR2 reads SVGAGI (reference sequence). V was shortened by 6 bases and J by 1 base, with 10 bases between the two germline ends. The CDR3 sequence is CASRDHQSYEQYF. The CDR3 nucleotides read TGTGCCAGCAGAGATCACCAGTCCTACGAGCAGTACTTC.

This clone was seen only a few times. The rearrangement links TRBV7-2 to TRBJ2-1, with D perhaps TRBD2 (5 bases). Trimming stripped 1 base from V and 8 bases from J, with 15 bases between. The CDR3 is 15 residues long. Per the germline V gene, CDR1 is SGHTA and CDR2 is FQGNSA. CDR3 residues: CASSLGNGGVDEQFF. CDR3 nucleotide sequence: TGTGCCAGCAGCTTAGGGAATGGAGGTGTCGATGAGCAGTTCTTC.

This sequence joins TRBV2 and TRBJ2-3; D call uncertain. The CDR3 runs 12 residues. V lost 5 bases, J lost 4 bases, and 7 bases lay in between. Germline V lookup: CDR1 SNHLY, CDR2 FYNNEI. CDR3 loop: CASSSMADTQYF. The CDR3 coding sequence is TGTGCCAGCAGTTCCATGGCAGATACGCAGTATTTT. The whole variable domain, filled in from reference TRBV2 and TRBJ2-3, reads EPEVTQTPSHQVTQMGQEVILRCVPISNHLYFYWYRQILGQKVEFLVSFYNNEISEKSEIFDDQFSVERPDGSNFTLKIRSTKLEDSAMYFCASSSMADTQYFGPGTRLTVL.

This clone came up a few times. A single base is all that separates this from a far larger clone, so a read error is likely. J is TRBJ2-3 and V is TRBV14; D gene uncertain. The germline CDR1 and CDR2 sequences are SGHDN and FVKESK. This CDR3 contains 15 residues. The chain's CDR3 is CARSQEARPTDTQYF. The CDR3 region has the DNA TGTGCCCGCAGCCAAGAGGCCCGCCCCACAGATACGCAGTATTTT. Full variable domain (remainder filled in from reference TRBV14 and TRBJ2-3): EAGVTQFPSHSVIEKGQTVTLRCDPISGHDNLYWYRRVMGKEIKFLLHFVKESKQDESGMPNNRFLAERTGGTYSTLKVQPAELEDSGVYFCARSQEARPTDTQYFGPGTRLTVL.

This clone was seen just once. This chain links TRBV7-2 with TRBJ2-3; the D call may be TRBD1 or TRBD2 (6 bases each). Trimming stripped 1 base from V and 5 bases from J, with 13 bases between. Germline CDR1 and CDR2: SGHTA and FQGNSA. This CDR3 has 15 amino acids. The CDR3 DNA follows: TGTGCCAGCAGCTTAGATCCGGGGGCGGGAGATACGCAGTATTTT. This sequence encodes CASSLDPGAGDTQYF.

This clone was recorded a few times. The chain combines TRBV7-6 with TRBJ2-5; 13 positions match TRBD2. The CDR3 runs 17 residues. With 3 bases clipped from V and 5 bases from J, the junction kept 9 bases outside the gene matches. From germline, CDR1 is SGHVS and CDR2 FNYEAQ. The CDR3 region has the DNA TGTGCCAGCAGCTTTACCGGGACTAGCGGGGTTGGGGAGACCCAGTACTTC. Its translation is CASSFTGTSGVGETQYF.

This clone was recorded a few times. The chain joins TRBV30 to TRBJ2-5; TRBD1 might be the D (5 bases). Germline CDR1 and CDR2: GTSNPN and SVGIG (reference sequence). Deletions cut 0 bases from V and 4 bases from J, with 12 bases between. The CDR3 consists of 14 residues. CDR3 region: CAWSVKGSRETQYF. DNA of the CDR3: TGTGCCTGGAGTGTAAAGGGGTCCCGAGAGACCCAGTACTTC.

This clone was seen a few times. Distinct nucleotide sequences in the sample also encode this CDR3. This chain joins TRBV11-2 and TRBJ2-3; 10 bases align to TRBD2. Germline lookup yields CDR1 SGHAT and CDR2 FQNNGV. Unmatched junction bases numbered 2, after V lost 1 base and J lost 1 base. CDR3 length equals 16 residues. CDR3 sequence reads: CASSLGTSGGTDTQYF. The CDR3 DNA is TGTGCCAGCAGCTTAGGCACTAGCGGGGGCACAGATACGCAGTATTTT.

This clone was seen more than once but under ten times. The gene calls are TRBV30 and TRBJ2-7, with a weak D call TRBD1 (6 bases). CDR3 length: 14 amino acids. Germline V CDR1 and CDR2: GTSNPN, SVGIG (reference sequence). Trimming pared 2 bases from V and 1 base from J, leaving 12 bases between. CDR3 amino acids: CAWSTGKGSYEQYF. The CDR3 DNA follows: TGTGCCTGGAGTACAGGGAAGGGGTCCTACGAGCAGTACTTC. Drawing the rest from reference TRBV30 and TRBJ2-7, the complete variable domain is SQTIHQWPATLVQPVGSPLSLECTVEGTSNPNLYWYRQAAGRGLQLLFYSVGIGQISSEVPQNLSASRPQDRQFILSSKKLLLSDSGFYLCAWSTGKGSYEQYFGPGTRLTVT.

The genes are TRBV29-1 and TRBJ2-2, with D uncertain. Germline CDR1 SQVTM, CDR2 ANQGSEA. CDR3 length equals 12 residues. V was clipped by 4 bases and J by 3 bases, with 6 bases between them. CDR3 sequence: CSVGAYTGELFF. Here the CDR3 DNA reads TGCAGCGTTGGAGCTTACACCGGGGAGCTGTTTTTT.

This clone was counted only a few times. V and J are TRBV15 and TRBJ2-2; D possibly matches TRBD1 or TRBD2 (6 bases each). Trimming shortened V by 3 bases and J by 6 bases, and 17 bases separated the two germline ends. Germline-derived CDR1 and CDR2 are LNHNV and YYDKDF (reference sequence). The CDR3 is 16 residues long. As DNA, the CDR3 is TGTGCCACCAGCAGGAACCTGGGGGGCGCCGCCGGGGAGCTGTTTTTT. It is translated as CATSRNLGGAAGELFF.

The CDR3 reads CASTAGGGEQWQTQYF. The DNA for the CDR3 is TGCGCCAGCACGGCAGGAGGGGGTGAACAGTGGCAGACCCAGTACTTC. The chain has TRBV5-1 and TRBJ2-5; D might be TRBD1 or TRBD2, each matching 6 bases. Germline CDR1 and CDR2: SGHRS and YFSETQ. This CDR3 is built from 16 residues. Trimming removed 6 bases from V and 6 bases from J, with 24 bases in between.

The sample holds a few counts of this clone. V usage is TRBV2 and J usage is TRBJ2-5, with TRBD1 identical over 7 bases. The CDR3 contains 16 residues. V lost 1 base, J lost 0 bases, and 5 bases stayed unmatched. Germline CDR1 and CDR2: SNHLY and FYNNEI. Here the CDR3 reads CASSEGTGSYQETQYF. The CDR3 DNA follows: TGTGCCAGCAGTGAAGGGACAGGATCGTACCAAGAGACCCAGTACTTC.

This clone was recorded a few times. The chain has TRBV28 and TRBJ2-1, with 7 positions matching TRBD2. CDR3 length: 14 amino acids. The germline V gene encodes CDR1 MDHEN and CDR2 SYDVKM. J lost 8 bases, V lost 6 bases, and 10 bases had no gene match. The CDR3: CASRSQTSIYEQFF. CDR3 nucleotides: TGTGCCAGCAGGTCTCAGACTAGCATCTATGAGCAGTTCTTC.